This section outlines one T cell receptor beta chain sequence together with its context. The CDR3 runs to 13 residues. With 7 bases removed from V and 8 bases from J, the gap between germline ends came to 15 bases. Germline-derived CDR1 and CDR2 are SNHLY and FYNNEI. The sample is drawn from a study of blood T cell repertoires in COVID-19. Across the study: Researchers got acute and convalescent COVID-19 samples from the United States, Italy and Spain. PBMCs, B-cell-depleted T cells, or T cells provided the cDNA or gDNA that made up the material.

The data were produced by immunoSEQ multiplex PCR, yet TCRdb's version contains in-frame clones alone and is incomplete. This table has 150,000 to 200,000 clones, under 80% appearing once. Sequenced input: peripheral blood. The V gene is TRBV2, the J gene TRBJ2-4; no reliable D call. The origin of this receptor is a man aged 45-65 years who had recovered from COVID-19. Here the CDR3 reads CASIRGLADIQYF. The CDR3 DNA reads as TGTGCCAGCATTCGAGGCTTGGCGGACATTCAGTACTTC. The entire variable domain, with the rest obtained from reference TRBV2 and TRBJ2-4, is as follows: EPEVTQTPSHQVTQMGQEVILRCVPISNHLYFYWYRQILGQKVEFLVSFYNNEISEKSEIFDDQFSVERPDGSNFTLKIRSTKLEDSAMYFCASIRGLADIQYFGAGTRLSVL.